The 20 T cell receptor delta chains reported below all come from one sample, sequenced in a study of γδ T cells in repeated Plasmodium falciparum infection. Gammadelta T cells were flow-sorted from PBMC into Vgamma9/Vdelta2+ and Vdelta2-negative populations for bulk analysis. TCRdb re-analyzed the multiplex PCR reads via CATT. This sample carries under 60,000 delta-chain clones, less than 2% of them seen once, and the ten largest clones take 8.6%. The sequencing input was gamma-delta T cells from blood. The receptors derive from a pool of human donors (malaria-infected and uninfected, not separated).

A few counts support this clone. TCRdb has a much larger clone's protein, which differs at residue 16 from the translation of this DNA, likely because of a read error; what is shown is the protein translated from the DNA. TRDV1 is the V gene, and the J gene was not called; the listed D gene, TRDD3, was not tested against the DNA. Per germline, CDR1 TSWWSYY and CDR2 QGS. The CDR3 is made up of 17 amino acids. CDR3 amino acids: CALGELTTLLGPDKLTF. In DNA, the CDR3 is TGTGCTCTTGGGGAACTAACTACCCTACTGGGACCCGATAAACTCACCTTT.

In this sample, this clone turned up a few times. A read error is likely here: a far larger clone is one base away. The same CDR3 also results from other DNA sequences found in this sample. The chain carries TRDV1 and TRDJ1; possible D gene TRDD3, 6 bases. The J gene was missing in TCRdb and was found by matching the end of the DNA to germline. The CDR3 sequence is 16 residues long. Per the germline V gene, CDR1 is TSWWSYY and CDR2 is QGS. The CDR3 spells CALGDPLLTGLDKLIF. CDR3 nucleotides: TGTGCCCTTGGGGATCCTCTACTTACGGGGCTCGATAAACTCATCTTT.

This clone has only a few counts. This probably arose from a read error, given a far larger clone one base away. Other DNA sequences in the sample encode the same CDR3. The chain couples TRDV1 to TRDJ1; D is possibly TRDD1 or TRDD3 (5 bases each). TCRdb does not report a J gene; here it was assigned by matching the DNA to germline references. From germline, CDR1 is TSWWSYY and CDR2 QGS. V was shortened by 0 bases and J by 4 bases, with 24 bases between the two germline ends. This CDR3 has 19 amino acids. CDR3 DNA: TGTGCTCTTGGGGAACTGGGGAAATGGTGGGCCTCCCGGGACGATAAACTCATCTTT. It specifies CALGELGKWWASRDDKLIF.

As concerns this clone: Given a far larger clone just one base away, this is likely a sequencing read error. The same CDR3 is also encoded by other DNA sequences in this sample. J is TRDJ1 and V is TRDV1, with TRDD3 identical over 7 bases. No J gene is reported in TCRdb; it was inferred here by comparing the DNA with germline. Germline V gene sequence: CDR1 TSWWSYY, CDR2 QGS. The CDR3 runs to 15 residues. CDR3 DNA sequence: TGTGCCCTTGGGGAACGAGGGATACACACCGATAAACTCATCTTT. It specifies CALGERGIHTDKLIF.

Many counts were recorded for this clone. The V gene is TRDV1, the J gene TRDJ1; 8 positions agree with TRDD3. CDR1 is TSWWSYY, CDR2 QGS, per germline. J lost 0 bases, V lost 5 bases, and 14 bases had no gene match. The CDR3 totals 18 residues. The CDR3 bases are TGTGCTCTTGGGTCTAAACCCCACCTGGGGGACTACACCGATAAACTCATCTTT. The encoded protein is CALGSKPHLGDYTDKLIF.

In its sample, this clone was seen a few times. This is likely an artifact of a read error, given a far larger clone one base away. The same CDR3 is also encoded by other DNA sequences in this sample. DNA for the CDR3: TGTGCTCTTGGGAATTCTGGGTACTGGGGGACAGAATACACCGATAAACTTATCTTT. Its protein is CALGNSGYWGTEYTDKLIF. The J gene is uncalled and the V gene is TRDV1; the table assigns TRDD3, which was not confirmed against the DNA. This CDR3 comprises 19 residues. Per germline, CDR1 TSWWSYY and CDR2 QGS.

This clone occurred a few times. TCRdb attributes to this sequence the protein of a much larger clone, which differs from the DNA translation at residue 11; a read error is likely, and the protein displayed is translated from the DNA. V is TRDV1 and J is TRDJ1, with 8 nucleotides matching TRDD3. The J gene is not listed in TCRdb, so it was assigned here from a DNA match to germline. The CDR3 covers 21 residues. The germline gives CDR1 TSWWSYY, CDR2 QGS. After removal of 7 bases from V and 10 bases from J, the junction contained 35 bases not matched to a gene. This CDR3 reads CALAVETHSNSYDWGFTRLIF. CDR3 sequence (DNA): TGTGCTCTTGCGGTGGAGACCCATTCCAACAGTTACGACTGGGGGTTCACGCGACTCATCTTT.

This clone was seen just once. The chain combines TRDV2 with TRDJ1; 9 bases are a match to TRDD3. No J gene was available from TCRdb, and it was assigned here by a germline match of the DNA. Trimming cost V 3 bases and J 4 bases; bases outside gene matches: 11. Germline lookup yields CDR1 GEAIGNYY and CDR2 EKD. There are 16 residues in the CDR3. The CDR3 reads CACDSVLGDTGDKLIF. DNA of the CDR3: TGTGCCTGTGACTCTGTACTGGGGGACACAGGCGATAAACTCATCTTT.

This clone was recorded at least ten times. The protein held in TCRdb is that of a much larger clone and does not match this DNA's translation at residue 16, likely because of a read error; the protein shown is translated from the DNA. CDR3 bases: TGTGCTCTTGGGGCCCACTACCTCTGGTGGGGGATCACCGATAAACCCATCTTT. Translation gives CALGAHYLWWGITDKPIF. The chain is built from TRDV1 and TRDJ1, with 8 bases lining up with TRDD3. Germline V gene sequence: CDR1 TSWWSYY, CDR2 QGS. The CDR3 has 18 residues.

This clone was observed a handful of times. Since a far larger clone is one base different, this is likely a read error. Other DNA variants within this sample encode the same CDR3. This chain links TRDV1 with TRDJ1; 13 nucleotides align to TRDD3. J was trimmed by 0 bases and V by 4 bases; bases with no gene match: 20. The CDR3 contains 22 residues. The germline V gene encodes CDR1 TSWWSYY and CDR2 QGS. This CDR3 reads CALGGWLTYSYWGIRYTDKLIF. The CDR3 DNA follows: TGTGCTCTTGGGGGGTGGTTGACCTACTCGTACTGGGGGATACGTTACACCGATAAACTCATCTTT.

Concerning this clone: A far larger clone is only one base removed, so a read error is likely. In the same sample, other DNA sequences code for this CDR3. This rearrangement joins TRDV1 to TRDJ1, with 11 positions matching TRDD3. This CDR3 has 23 amino acids. Germline V gene lookup returns CDR1 TSWWSYY and CDR2 QGS. This CDR3 reads CALGERLRFRDWGIIRLADKLIF. In DNA, the CDR3 is TGTGCCCTTGGGGAACGCCTACGGTTCCGGGACTGGGGGATAATTCGTTTGGCCGATAAACTCATCTTT.

Details on this clone: This likely reflects a read error, since a far larger clone is one base away. Other DNA sequences of this sample code for an identical CDR3. For the CDR3, the DNA is TGTGCCCTTGGGGAACTAGGTAGCCTGTCTACTGGGGGATACATCCCCGATAAACTCATCTTT. Amino acids: CALGELGSLSTGGYIPDKLIF. The chain carries TRDV1 and TRDJ1; TRDD3 aligns across 12 bases. CDR3 length equals 21 residues. Germline V gives CDR1 TSWWSYY, CDR2 QGS.

This clone has only a few counts. The protein recorded in TCRdb matches a much larger clone and deviates from this DNA's translation at residue 11, suggesting a read error; the protein here is obtained by translating the DNA. The genes are TRDV2 and TRDJ1, with unresolved D. No J segment appears in TCRdb, so it was assigned here by matching the sequence to germline. The CDR3 contains 15 residues. Germline V lookup: CDR1 GEAIGNYY, CDR2 EKD. Here the CDR3 DNA reads TGTGCCTGTGACACCGGTTACGTATACACCGGTAAACTCATCTTT. Translated: CACDTGYVYTGKLIF.

CDR3 sequence: CALGDGSWGIRSKLIF. Written as DNA, the CDR3 is TGTGCTCTTGGGGACGGCTCCTGGGGGATACGAAGTAAACTCATCTTT. This chain uses TRDV1 with TRDJ1; 12 bases are a match to TRDD3. No J gene is reported in TCRdb; it was inferred here by comparing the DNA with germline. The junction had 9 bases not matched to a gene; V was cut back by 3 bases and J by 7 bases. The CDR3 sequence is 16 residues long. In germline, CDR1 is TSWWSYY, CDR2 QGS.

This clone was observed many times. A far larger clone is only one base removed, so a read error is likely. Within the sample, other DNA sequences also encode this same CDR3. This chain joins TRDV1 and TRDJ1; a weak D match, TRDD3 (6 bases). CDR3 length: 18 residues. Germline-derived CDR1 and CDR2 are TSWWSYY and QGS. Trimming stripped 2 bases from V and 0 bases from J, with 19 bases between. The CDR3 spells CALGETKGYVLDTDKLIF. In DNA, the CDR3 is TGTGCTCTTGGGGAAACAAAGGGATATGTTCTTGACACCGATAAACTCATCTTT.

This clone was seen many times. Within the sample, other DNA sequences also encode this same CDR3. The rearrangement links TRDV2 to TRDJ1; 9 bases map to TRDD3. Since TCRdb gives no J gene, matching the DNA to germline was used here to assign it. From germline, CDR1 is GEAIGNYY and CDR2 EKD. This CDR3 is 16 amino acids long. Trimming cost V 3 bases and J 3 bases; bases outside gene matches: 10. DNA of the CDR3: TGTGCCTGTGACTCTTTACTGGGGGAGACGGCCGATAAACTCATCTTT. Encoded protein: CACDSLLGETADKLIF.

Remarks on this clone: This is likely an artifact of a read error, given a far larger clone one base away. Other DNA sequences from this sample encode an identical CDR3 as well. The rearrangement joins TRDV1 to TRDJ1; D gene ambiguous. No J gene is reported in TCRdb; it was inferred here by comparing the DNA with germline. In germline, CDR1 is TSWWSYY, CDR2 QGS. The CDR3 sequence is 18 residues long. CDR3 sequence (DNA): TGTGCTCTTGGGGAACGAGGAAGGCGAGCGCTTTACACCGACAAACTCATCTTT. Its translation is CALGERGRRALYTDKLIF.

By share of the sample, this clone is medium-sized. Other DNA sequences in this specimen translate into the identical CDR3. The chain recombines TRDV2 with TRDJ1; D gene ambiguous. The CDR3 runs to 16 residues. V lost 0 bases, J lost 0 bases, and 13 bases lay in between. Germline CDR1 and CDR2: GEAIGNYY and EKD. The CDR3 DNA reads TGTGCCTGTGACACCTTGGTGGGTGACTACACCGATAAACTCATCTTT. Protein: CACDTLVGDYTDKLIF.

This clone was observed a handful of times. A read error is the likely source, as a far larger clone sits one nucleotide away. The sample holds other DNA sequences that translate to the same CDR3. The chain combines TRDV2 with TRDJ1; 9 bases line up with TRDD3. The J gene is not listed in TCRdb, so it was assigned here from a DNA match to germline. The CDR3 totals 21 residues. In germline, CDR1 is GEAIGNYY, CDR2 EKD. The CDR3 DNA follows: TGTGCCTGTGACCCGATCCCCCGTACTGGTCAGGGGATACGGTACACCGACAAACTCATCTTT. Protein: CACDPIPRTGQGIRYTDKLIF.

This clone has only a few counts. Only one base separates this from a far larger clonotype, so it likely reflects a read error. The same CDR3 can be traced to other DNA sequences in this sample. The V gene is TRDV1, the J gene TRDJ1; TRDD3 aligns across 7 bases. Germline CDR1 TSWWSYY, CDR2 QGS. The CDR3 is 20 residues long. The CDR3 loop reads CALGEPGALRSGGSSDKLIF. The CDR3 coding sequence is TGTGCTCTTGGGGAACCGGGGGCCCTACGCTCCGGGGGATCAAGCGATAAGCTCATCTTT.